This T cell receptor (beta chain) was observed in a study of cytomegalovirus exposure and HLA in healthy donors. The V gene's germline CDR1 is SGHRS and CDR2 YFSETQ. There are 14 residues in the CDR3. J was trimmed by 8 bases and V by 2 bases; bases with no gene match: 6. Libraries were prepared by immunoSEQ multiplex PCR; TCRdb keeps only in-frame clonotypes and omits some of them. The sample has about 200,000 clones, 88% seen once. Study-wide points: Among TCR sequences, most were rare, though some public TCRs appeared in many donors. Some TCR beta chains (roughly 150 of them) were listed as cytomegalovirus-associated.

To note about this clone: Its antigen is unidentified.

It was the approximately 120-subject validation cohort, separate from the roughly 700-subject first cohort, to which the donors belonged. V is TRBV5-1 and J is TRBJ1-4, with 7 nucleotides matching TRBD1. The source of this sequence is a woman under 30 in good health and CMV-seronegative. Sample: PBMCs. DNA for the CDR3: TGCGCCAGCAGCTTAACAGGGGCAGGAGAAAAACTGTTTTTT. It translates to CASSLTGAGEKLFF.